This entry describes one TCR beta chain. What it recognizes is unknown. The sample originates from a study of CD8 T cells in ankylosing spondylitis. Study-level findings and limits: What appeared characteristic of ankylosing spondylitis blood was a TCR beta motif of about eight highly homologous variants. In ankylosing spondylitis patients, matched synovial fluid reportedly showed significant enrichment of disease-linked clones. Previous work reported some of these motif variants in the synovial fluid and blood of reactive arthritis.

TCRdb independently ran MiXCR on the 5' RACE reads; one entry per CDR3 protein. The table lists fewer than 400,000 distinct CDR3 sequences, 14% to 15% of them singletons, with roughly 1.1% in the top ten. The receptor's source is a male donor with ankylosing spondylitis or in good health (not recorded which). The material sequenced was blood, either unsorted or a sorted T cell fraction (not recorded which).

CDR3 DNA: TGTGCCAGCAGCTTAGTGACAGTACGCATGAACACTGAAGCTTTCTTT. Its translation is CASSLVTVRMNTEAFF. The chain uses TRBV7-8 and TRBJ1-1; possibly TRBD1 for D (5 bases). Trimming left V 1 base short and J 0 bases short, with 12 bases between. Per germline, CDR1 SGHVS and CDR2 FQNEAQ. This CDR3 contains 16 residues.